This TCR beta chain stems from a study of T cells in Graves' hyperthyroidism and ophthalmopathy. General observations from the study: A model of 13 V-J features distinguished ophthalmopathy from stable hyperthyroidism. Ophthalmopathy got predicted by the model a median around 6.8 months before its onset. Most expanded thyroid clonotypes above 0.001 also appeared in blood.

With regard to this clonotype: The antigen is undetermined.

The CDR3 has 15 amino acids. CDR1 SEHNR and CDR2 FQNEAQ come from the germline V gene (reference sequence). V was trimmed by 4 bases and J by 0 bases, leaving 7 bases between them. TCR beta CDR3 sequences were amplified from RNA transcripts. The HTBI primer set served for first-round RT-PCR of the TCR CDR3. TCRdb called the multiplex PCR reads again in MiXCR, with one record for every CDR3 protein. The table has about 560,000 distinct CDR3 sequences, 35% to 55% seen once; the top ten hold about 7.9%. For Graves' hyperthyroidism to be stable, ophthalmopathy could not progress within 18 months. Sequenced sample: peripheral blood or thyroid tissue (not recorded which). J is TRBJ1-6 and V is TRBV7-9; D uncertain. This receptor was identified in a woman aged 18-29 years with Graves' hyperthyroidism. The CDR3 DNA is TGTGCCAGCAGCTCGGCGAGCTCCTATAATTCACCCCTCCACTTT. It is translated as CASSSASSYNSPLHF.